This TCR beta chain was identified during a study of blood T cell repertoires in COVID-19. Whole-study context: Acute-phase and convalescent COVID-19 samples originated in the United States, Italy and Spain. Nucleic acid was either cDNA or gDNA, and it came from T cells, B-cell-depleted T cells, or PBMCs.

Original processing notes: Estimation of nucleated cell counts relied on the amplification of reference gene primers. Produced via immunoSEQ multiplex PCR; TCRdb's table is partial and in-frame only. V and J calls and clone size are copied from that table; D and trimming were computed from the DNA. The sample shows fewer than 250,000 clones, approximately 89% of them seen only once. What was sequenced was peripheral blood. The receptor comes from a woman aged 40 to 50 with acute or convalescent COVID-19.

CDR3 in DNA: TGTGCCAGTAGTCTCAGACAGGGGAGGGCCCCCTTCAATCAGCCCCAGCATTTT. Amino acids: CASSLRQGRAPFNQPQHF. This rearrangement joins TRBV19 to TRBJ1-5; 8 nucleotides match TRBD1. CDR1 and CDR2 from the germline V gene are LNHDA and SQIVND (reference sequence). The length of the CDR3 is 18 residues. Trimming removed 5 bases from V and 3 bases from J; junction bases left unmatched: 15.